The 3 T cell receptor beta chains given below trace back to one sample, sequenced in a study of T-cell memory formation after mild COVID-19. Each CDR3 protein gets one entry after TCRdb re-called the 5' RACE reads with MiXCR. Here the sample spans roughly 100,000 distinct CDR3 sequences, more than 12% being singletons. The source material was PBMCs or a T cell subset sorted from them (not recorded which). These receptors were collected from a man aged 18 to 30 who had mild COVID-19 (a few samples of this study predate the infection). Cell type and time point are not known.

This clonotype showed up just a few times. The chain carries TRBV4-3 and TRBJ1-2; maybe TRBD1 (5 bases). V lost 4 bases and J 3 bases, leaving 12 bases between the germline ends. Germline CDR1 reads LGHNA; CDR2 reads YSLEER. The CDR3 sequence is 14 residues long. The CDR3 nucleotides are TGCGCCAGCAGCCTCGAACAGGAGGACTATGGCTACACCTTC. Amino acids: CASSLEQEDYGYTF.

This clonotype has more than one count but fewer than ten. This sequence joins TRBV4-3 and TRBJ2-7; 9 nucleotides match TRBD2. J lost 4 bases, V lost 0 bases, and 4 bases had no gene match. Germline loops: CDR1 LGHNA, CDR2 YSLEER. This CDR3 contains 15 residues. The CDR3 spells CASSQDLAGWYEQYF. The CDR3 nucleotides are TGCGCCAGCAGCCAAGATCTAGCGGGGTGGTACGAGCAGTACTTC.

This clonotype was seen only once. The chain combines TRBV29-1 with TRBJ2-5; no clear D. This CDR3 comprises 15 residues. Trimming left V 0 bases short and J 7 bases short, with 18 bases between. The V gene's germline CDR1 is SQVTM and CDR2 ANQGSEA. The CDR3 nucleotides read TGCAGCGTTGAAGAAGTTAGGCGGCGACCGGGGACCCAGTACTTC. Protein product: CSVEEVRRRPGTQYF.